The 14 T cell receptor beta chains presented below share a single source sample, sequenced in a study of OX40 agonist ivuxolimab in advanced cancers. Libraries were prepared by immunoSEQ multiplex PCR; TCRdb keeps only in-frame clonotypes and omits some of them. The data hold about 79,000 clones, with 75% to 95% observed a single time. The material was CD4+ or CD8+ T cells sorted from blood, obtained in a trial of the OX40 agonist ivuxolimab. These TCRs come from an adult with an advanced solid tumor such as melanoma, head and neck, liver or kidney cancer.

The chain combines TRBV25-1 with TRBJ2-3; D remains unclear. Deletions cut 7 bases from V and 0 bases from J, with 5 bases between. CDR1 and CDR2 (germline): MGHDK, SYGVNS. The CDR3 contains 12 residues. The CDR3 DNA reads as TGTGCCAGCATTAGCAGCACAGATACGCAGTATTTT. This gives the protein CASISSTDTQYF.

The chain uses TRBV28 and TRBJ2-7; 7 bases map to TRBD2. The CDR3 covers 13 residues. V gave up 5 bases and J gave up 3 bases; unmatched junction bases: 4. Per germline, CDR1 MDHEN and CDR2 SYDVKM. CDR3 in amino acids: CASSRTSYYEQYF. The CDR3 DNA is TGTGCCAGCAGTCGGACTAGTTACTACGAGCAGTACTTC.

The rearrangement uses TRBV9 and TRBJ2-7, with D tentatively TRBD2 (6 bases). This CDR3 spans 17 amino acids. Germline-derived CDR1 and CDR2 are SGDLS and YYNGEE. V gave up 7 bases and J gave up 2 bases, with 25 bases separating them. CDR3 protein: CASEVITGEACPYEQYF. The CDR3 DNA reads TGTGCCAGCGAGGTAATAACGGGAGAAGCGTGCCCCTACGAGCAGTACTTC.

This chain connects TRBV7-9 to TRBJ2-1; weak D call: TRBD2 (6 bases). V dropped 10 bases and J dropped 5 bases, with 15 bases sitting between them. Germline assignment: CDR1 SEHNR and CDR2 FQNEAQ (reference sequence). The CDR3 loop spans 13 amino acids. The CDR3 here is CATLSSGDNEQFF. Here the CDR3 DNA reads TGTGCCACCCTATCCTCGGGGGACAATGAGCAGTTCTTC.

The chain uses TRBV7-9 and TRBJ2-1, with 12 bases fitting TRBD2. This CDR3 region has 18 residues. Germline V lookup: CDR1 SEHNR, CDR2 FQNEAQ (reference sequence). V lost 5 bases and J lost 10; bases outside the gene matches: 18. CDR3 in amino acids: CASSPRTSGILPSWEQFF. The CDR3 bases are TGTGCCAGCAGCCCCCGGACTAGCGGGATTCTCCCATCGTGGGAGCAGTTCTTC.

The rearrangement links TRBV7-8 to TRBJ2-5, with 9 bases identical to TRBD1. The V gene end was trimmed by 4 bases and the J gene end by 2 bases; junction bases not matched to a gene: 5. Germline CDR1 reads SGHVS; CDR2 reads FQNEAQ. This CDR3 contains 15 residues. The CDR3 DNA follows: TGTGCCAGCAGCTGGGACAGGGTGCCACAAGAGACCCAGTACTTC. Translating gives CASSWDRVPQETQYF.

J is TRBJ2-1 and V is TRBV2; 8 bases fit TRBD2. The germline gives CDR1 SNHLY, CDR2 FYNNEI. The trim removed 0 bases at V and 6 bases at J, leaving 10 bases unmatched. The CDR3 has 17 residues. This chain's CDR3 is CASSEAAGTSWANEQFF. DNA of the CDR3: TGTGCCAGCAGTGAAGCGGCCGGGACTAGTTGGGCCAATGAGCAGTTCTTC.

Here the CDR3 DNA reads TGTGCCAGCAGCTTGGCACTGACAGGGGGCGTTTCGAAGACCCAGTACTTC. Translation gives CASSLALTGGVSKTQYF. The V and J genes are TRBV5-8 and TRBJ2-5; 10 positions agree with TRBD1. The V segment lost 0 bases and the J segment 6 bases; nucleotides outside the gene matches: 11. The germline gives CDR1 SGHTS, CDR2 YDEGEE. The CDR3 contains 17 residues.

The CDR3 nucleotides read TGTGCCAGCAGTTTGGGAGGGGGGCATCAGCCCCAGCATTTT. Translation gives CASSLGGGHQPQHF. The V call is TRBV28, the J call TRBJ1-5; TRBD1 might be the D (6 bases). This CDR3 is 14 amino acids long. CDR1 and CDR2 from the germline V gene are MDHEN and SYDVKM. V was trimmed by 3 bases and J by 5 bases, leaving 11 bases between them.

This chain joins TRBV18 and TRBJ2-1, with 15 positions matching TRBD2. The length of the CDR3 is 15 residues. Germline loops: CDR1 KGHSH, CDR2 LQKENI. After removal of 6 bases from V and 7 bases from J, the junction contained 4 bases not matched to a gene. CDR3 region: CASSPGLAGGNEQFF. CDR3 bases: TGTGCCAGCTCTCCGGGACTAGCGGGAGGTAATGAGCAGTTCTTC.

V is TRBV28 and J is TRBJ2-2; D could derive from TRBD1 or TRBD2 (5 bases each). The ends were cut back, 2 bases at V and 6 bases at J, with 13 bases in the middle. CDR3 size: 15 residues. Germline CDR1 MDHEN, CDR2 SYDVKM. The CDR3 loop is CASSLGGGRPGELFF. Here the CDR3 DNA reads TGTGCCAGCAGTTTAGGGGGTGGCAGGCCCGGGGAGCTGTTTTTT.

The chain combines TRBV11-3 with TRBJ2-1; D call uncertain. This CDR3 has 13 residues. Germline CDR1 and CDR2: SGHNT and YENEEA. V was cut by 5 bases and J by 3 bases, with 8 bases left in between. The CDR3 here is CASSMGFYNEQFF. CDR3 nucleotides: TGTGCCAGCAGCATGGGGTTCTACAATGAGCAGTTCTTC. The entire variable domain, with the rest obtained from reference TRBV11-3 and TRBJ2-1, is as follows: EAGVVQSPRYKIIEKKQPVAFWCNPISGHNTLYWYLQNLGQGPELLIRYENEEAVDDSQLPKDRFSAERLKGVDSTLKIQPAELGDSAVYLCASSMGFYNEQFFGPGTRLTVL.

This clone was found once. V is TRBV29-1 and J is TRBJ1-5; D uncertain. The CDR3 has 12 amino acids. Germline values: CDR1 SQVTM, CDR2 ANQGSEA. The V gene lost 4 bases and the J gene lost 2 bases, with 6 bases spanning the gap. This chain's CDR3 is CSVGEGNQPQHF. The CDR3 DNA reads TGCAGCGTTGGAGAAGGCAATCAGCCCCAGCATTTT. Based on the CDR3 plus reference TRBV29-1 and TRBJ1-5, the full variable domain is SAVISQKPSRDICQRGTSLTIQCQVDSQVTMMFWYRQQPGQSLTLIATANQGSEATYESGFVIDKFPISRPNLTFSTLTVSNMSPEDSSIYLCSVGEGNQPQHFGDGTRLSIL.

The chain links TRBV6-5 to TRBJ2-5; D gene unclear. V was trimmed by 5 bases and J by 5 bases, leaving 15 bases between them. Germline CDR1 and CDR2: MNHEY and SVGAGI. The CDR3 length is 14 residues. The CDR3: CASSPRATAETQYF. CDR3 sequence (DNA): TGTGCCAGCAGTCCCCGGGCCACGGCGGAGACCCAGTACTTC.